One and the same sample provided the 10 T cell receptor beta chains below, sequenced in a study of T cells in Graves' hyperthyroidism and ophthalmopathy. There were TCR beta CDR3 regions amplified from RNA transcripts. First-round RT-PCR with HTBI primers amplified the TCR CDR3 region. TCRdb analysed the multiplex PCR reads with MiXCR anew, one entry per CDR3 protein. The data contain 600,000 to 650,000 distinct CDR3 sequences, 20% to 25% of them seen just once; the ten biggest clones take up 30% to 40%. What was sequenced was blood. The receptors shown here come from a young man with Graves' ophthalmopathy.

This clonotype was seen repeatedly, ten times or more. This chain connects TRBV11-2 to TRBJ2-1, with a possible D match to TRBD2 (6 bases). V was cut by 4 bases and J by 0 bases, with 16 bases left in between. CDR1 SGHAT and CDR2 FQNNGV come from the germline V gene. This CDR3 spans 17 amino acids. CDR3 bases: TGTGCCAGCAGCTCGCCGGGACTCCCGGTCTCCTACAATGAGCAGTTCTTC. Amino acid sequence: CASSSPGLPVSYNEQFF.

The rearrangement uses TRBV4-2 and TRBJ1-1, with no clear D. The CDR3 has 14 amino acids. The V end lost 2 bases, the J end lost 2 bases, and 9 bases lay between the germline ends. Germline-derived CDR1 and CDR2 are LGHNA and YNFKEQ. The CDR3 sequence is CASSQRADNTEAFF. CDR3 coding DNA: TGTGCCAGCAGCCAACGGGCCGACAACACTGAAGCTTTCTTT.

There are many counts of this clonotype. The V gene is TRBV6-2 or TRBV6-3, the J gene TRBJ2-7; maybe TRBD2 (6 bases). The ends were cut back, 0 bases at V and 2 bases at J, with 8 bases in the middle. This CDR3 contains 14 residues. Germline CDR1 and CDR2: MNHEY and SVGEGT. The CDR3 protein is CASSYSEGAYEQYF. Written as DNA, the CDR3 is TGTGCCAGCAGTTACTCGGAGGGAGCCTACGAGCAGTACTTC.

There are many counts of this clonotype. J is TRBJ2-7 and V is TRBV3-1; D is perhaps TRBD1 (6 bases). The CDR3 has 12 amino acids. Deletions cut 3 bases from V and 6 bases from J, with 9 bases between. Germline CDR1 LGHDT, CDR2 YNNKEL (reference sequence). The CDR3 loop reads CASSQGAGEQYF. DNA for the CDR3: TGTGCCAGCAGCCAGGGGGCGGGCGAGCAGTACTTC.

This clonotype showed up many times. The J gene is TRBJ1-1, the V gene TRBV15; the D is unclear. Germline CDR1 and CDR2: LNHNV and YYDKDF (reference sequence). Between the trimmed V and J ends, which lost 1 base and 6 bases, there was a span of 12 bases. The CDR3 sequence is 14 residues long. The CDR3 here is CATSRGPGLPEAFF. The CDR3, as DNA: TGTGCCACCAGCAGAGGACCTGGGTTGCCTGAAGCTTTCTTT.

This clonotype was found once. The chain couples TRBV2 to TRBJ2-7; TRBD1 matches at 7 bases. CDR3 length: 14 residues. Losses at the gene ends were 6 bases for V and 2 bases for J; bases not matched to a gene: 7. Germline values: CDR1 SNHLY, CDR2 FYNNEI. CDR3 sequence reads: CASSLDRFAYEQYF. In DNA form, the CDR3 reads TGTGCCAGCAGCTTGGACAGGTTCGCCTACGAGCAGTACTTC.

This clonotype has more than one count but fewer than ten. V and J are TRBV29-1 and TRBJ2-7; a possible D gene is TRBD1 (5 bases). There are 15 residues in the CDR3. V lost 3 bases, J lost 0 bases, and 15 bases lay in between. The germline gives CDR1 SQVTM, CDR2 ANQGSEA. CDR3 protein: CSVEVLDKSSYEQYF. CDR3 in DNA: TGCAGCGTTGAGGTATTGGACAAGAGCTCCTACGAGCAGTACTTC.

This clonotype appeared a few times. The gene calls are TRBV9 and TRBJ2-3; TRBD1 or TRBD2 may be the D gene (6 bases each). Trimming shortened V by 4 bases and J by 5 bases, and 14 bases separated the two germline ends. The CDR3 is 14 amino acids. Looked up from germline, CDR1 is SGDLS and CDR2 is YYNGEE. The CDR3 nucleotides are TGTGCCAGCAGCTCCCGGGGGCTAGGAGATACGCAGTATTTT. As protein: CASSSRGLGDTQYF.

This clonotype was counted only a few times. The V call is TRBV28, the J call TRBJ2-2; perhaps TRBD1 as D (5 bases). The germline V gene has CDR1 MDHEN and CDR2 SYDVKM. V was pared by 2 bases and J by 5 bases, with 9 bases between. This CDR3 is 14 amino acids long. CDR3 sequence: CASSLQGQTGELFF. The DNA for the CDR3 is TGTGCCAGCAGTTTACAGGGCCAGACCGGGGAGCTGTTTTTT.

The gene calls are TRBV9 and TRBJ2-5; no definite D call. Germline CDR1 SGDLS, CDR2 YYNGEE. The CDR3 extends over 14 amino acids. Deletions cut 1 base from V and 1 base from J, with 8 bases between. CDR3 region: CASSVSSAQETQYF. In nucleotides, the CDR3 is TGTGCCAGCAGCGTATCCTCAGCCCAAGAGACCCAGTACTTC.